This record looks at one T cell receptor (beta chain) sequence and its context. This clonotype was seen at least ten times. No antigen is known for it. Per-nucleotide qualities are absent, and no much larger clonotype sits a single base away. The sample comes from a study of neurological immune-mediated disorders (dated by TCRdb to the late 2010s). Study-wide context: Among the 35 or so multiple sclerosis patients, relapsing-remitting MS was present in approximately 31 and secondary progressive MS was present in 3. The cohort was made up of 68 subjects, consisting of some 15 HAM/TSP patients, around 35 multiple sclerosis patients and 20 healthy controls. Using UMI-based sequencing, the study compared peripheral blood TCR-beta repertoires from patients with HTLV-I-associated myelopathy (HAM/TSP), patients with multiple sclerosis, and healthy controls. Alongside PBMC samples, the set of approximately 100 TCR-beta libraries contained longitudinal samples, technical triplicates, and paired CD4+ and CD8+ T-cell subsets that had been sorted.

General study outcomes and caveats: No identical CDR3 amino acid sequences were found to be shared among expanded clones across subjects, suggesting that TCR-beta repertoires were private in all groups. TCR clonal expansion was highest in HAM/TSP patients and lowest in MS patients, with MS patients falling below even healthy controls. Phylogenetic analysis grouped repertoires from 18 of 34 MS patients into a cluster of related CDR3 sequences, suggesting a possible repertoire-level signature. No clinical or MRI features were associated with the MS cluster, and the authors said that larger cohorts are needed.

Sequences DFQATT (CDR1) and SNEGSKA (CDR2) are obtained from the germline V gene (reference sequence). The CDR3 holds 16 amino acids from the cysteine to the phenylalanine. The sequence is cut down to CDR3 DNA, 48 bases in frame from base 1. Trimming accounts for 0 bases at V and 3 bases at J, while the number of junction bases matched to no gene is 6. For the sorted-subset TCR libraries, the starting material was about 930,000 sorted CD4+ or CD8+ T cells. Multiple sclerosis patients were enrolled in a US clinical protocol evaluating disease progression by magnetic resonance imaging. Peripheral blood was subjected to Ficoll-Hypaque density gradient centrifugation to isolate PBMCs, which were then cryopreserved in liquid nitrogen. Paired sorted CD4+ and CD8+ subsets came from healthy controls, HAM/TSP patients and MS patients. cDNA was synthesized by template-switch 5'RACE using a primer carrying a 10-nucleotide random unique molecular identifier by which each TCR transcript was tagged. Over 190 million TCR-beta sequences, covering 15-18 subjects, were produced in each sequencing run. Total RNA was extracted with the RNeasy kit. The KAPA Real-time Library Amplification kit was used to amplify TCR-beta VDJ regions with primers for the TCR constant region and the 5'RACE anchor. Sample indexes and Illumina adaptors were added in a first PCR, after which library yield was increased in a second PCR. The roughly 650 bp TCR product was size-selected on a 2% E-gel SizeSelection system after Ampure bead purification. Library quality was checked on a Bioanalyzer, concentration was measured with Qubit, and libraries were quantified with the Kapa Library Quantification kit before pooling. Libraries were sequenced paired-end 2 x 150 bp on an Illumina HiSeq 2500. To increase sequence diversity, about 25-31% phiX was spiked into each library pool. Under the source paper's analysis protocol: The quality-filtered reads were processed with the UMI-based MiGEC pipeline, whose error correction step removed more than 85% of the raw TCR sequences. IMGT germline references were used for alignment of VDJ genes, and clonotypes were defined by a unique CDR3 amino acid sequence together with V-J genes. Clonal expansion, Shannon diversity and CDR3 relatedness (CalcPairwiseDistances, ClusterSamples) were evaluated with VDJtools, and phylogenetic trees were built with CLCbio workbench. Using coefficient-of-variation modelling across technical triplicates, the study counted a clone as expanded if it had at least 8 unique UMIs. Through fastp at Q25 and MiXCR, TCRdb rebuilt clones from the public reads, retaining in-frame beta chains. Each entry merges the rows of one CDR3 protein and shows their most common DNA and genes. These V and J calls originate from TCRdb's pipeline instead of the authors' own analysis. Across this sample there are tens of thousands of distinct CDR3 sequences, with 3.5% to 4% seen only once. Roughly 1.9% of the sample lies in the top ten.

The receptor chain draws on TRBV20-1 and TRBJ2-3; TRBD2 aligns with 10 central bases. This TCR was sampled from a middle-aged woman with multiple sclerosis. Material: CD4+ T cells from blood. The CDR3 region reads CSARDDLAGATDTQYF. The nucleotide sequence reads TGCAGTGCTAGAGATGACCTAGCGGGGGCGACAGATACGCAGTATTTT.